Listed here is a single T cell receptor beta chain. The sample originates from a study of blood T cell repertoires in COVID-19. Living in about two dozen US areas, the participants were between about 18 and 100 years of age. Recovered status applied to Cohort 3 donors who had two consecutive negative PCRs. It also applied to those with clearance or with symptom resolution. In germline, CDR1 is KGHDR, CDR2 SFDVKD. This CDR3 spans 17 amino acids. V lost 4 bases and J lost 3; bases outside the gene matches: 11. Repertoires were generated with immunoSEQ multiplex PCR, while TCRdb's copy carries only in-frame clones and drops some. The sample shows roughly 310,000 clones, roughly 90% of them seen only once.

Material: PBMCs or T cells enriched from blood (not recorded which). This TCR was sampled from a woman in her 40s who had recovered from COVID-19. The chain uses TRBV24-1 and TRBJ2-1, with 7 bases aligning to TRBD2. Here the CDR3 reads CATSDKTPGLYYNEQFF. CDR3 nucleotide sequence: TGTGCCACCAGTGACAAAACACCGGGACTATACTACAATGAGCAGTTCTTC.